One and the same sample provided the 28 T cell receptor beta chains below, sequenced in a study of cytomegalovirus exposure and HLA in healthy donors. The PCR had 60 Vbeta and 13 Jbeta primers. The repertoire was sequenced with immunoSEQ multiplex PCR; TCRdb's copy has only in-frame clones and lacks some. In the table there are around 180,000 clones, 84% of which are singletons. Specimen: PBMCs. These receptor sequences come from a girl under 18 in good health and CMV-seropositive.

The chain joins TRBV19 to TRBJ2-5, with D perhaps TRBD2 (6 bases). This CDR3 contains 14 residues. V shed 6 bases and J shed 5 bases, with 16 bases lying between them. From germline, CDR1 is LNHDA and CDR2 SQIVND (reference sequence). CDR3 region: CASRGVGSGETQYF. The CDR3 nucleotides are TGTGCCAGTAGGGGGGTCGGGAGTGGGGAGACCCAGTACTTC.

Worth noting for this clone: Within the sample, other DNA sequences also encode this same CDR3. V and J are TRBV27 and TRBJ2-1; 8 positions match TRBD2. The CDR3 is 15 residues long. The germline gives CDR1 MNHEY, CDR2 SMNVEV (reference sequence). Unmatched junction bases numbered 6, after V lost 2 bases and J lost 6 bases. CDR3: CASSLTSGGLNEQFF. The CDR3 nucleotides read TGTGCCAGCAGTTTAACCAGCGGGGGCCTCAATGAGCAGTTCTTC.

V and J are TRBV4-1 and TRBJ1-1; D unresolved. Trimming removed 1 base at V and 5 bases at J, with 5 bases between. This CDR3 has 12 amino acids. The germline gives CDR1 MGHRA, CDR2 YSYEKL. In nucleotides, the CDR3 is TGCGCCAGCAGCCAAGGGCAGACTGAAGCTTTCTTT. Its protein is CASSQGQTEAFF.

The chain recombines TRBV6-5 with TRBJ1-1, with D perhaps TRBD1 (5 bases). This CDR3 region has 15 residues. Trimming took off 0 bases at V and 4 bases at J, with 12 bases between the two ends. CDR1 and CDR2 (germline): MNHEY, SVGAGI. The CDR3 coding sequence is TGTGCCAGCAGTTACTCGGGAGGGACGGCCACTGAAGCTTTCTTT. Its translation: CASSYSGGTATEAFF.

The chain links TRBV12-5 to TRBJ2-5; D possibly corresponds to TRBD1 (6 bases). The J call is doubtful: the DNA matches TRBJ2-7 better. CDR3 size: 14 residues. Looked up from germline, CDR1 is LGHNT and CDR2 is FRNRAP. The CDR3 DNA is TGTGCTAGTGGTTTGGGGACAGCGACTTACGAGCAGTACTTC. This codes for CASGLGTATYEQYF.

V usage is TRBV6-6 and J usage is TRBJ1-2; TRBD1 matches at 8 bases. The CDR3 extends over 13 amino acids. Trimming at V came to 6 bases and at J to 6 bases, leaving 6 bases not matched to a gene. Per germline, CDR1 MNHNY and CDR2 SVGAGI (reference sequence). CDR3 in amino acids: CASRSDRADGYTF. The CDR3 coding sequence is TGTGCCAGCAGATCGGACAGGGCCGATGGCTACACCTTC.

The chain links TRBV19 to TRBJ1-2, with 7 bases identical to TRBD1. V shed 6 bases, J shed 8 bases, and the junction held 15 bases outside the gene matches. The CDR3 contains 15 residues. The germline V gene has CDR1 LNHDA and CDR2 SQIVND (reference sequence). The CDR3 is CASSQGVADGGGYTF. The CDR3 DNA is TGTGCCAGTAGCCAGGGGGTAGCCGACGGTGGAGGCTACACCTTC.

The chain employs TRBV10-2 and TRBJ2-3, with TRBD2 matching 10 bases. The CDR3 is 18 residues long. The ends lost 2 bases at V and 0 bases at J; junction bases unmatched: 8. Germline CDR1 and CDR2: WSHSY and SAAADI. Here the CDR3 reads CASSEGLADPTSTDTQYF. The DNA for the CDR3 is TGCGCCAGCAGTGAGGGACTAGCGGACCCCACTAGCACAGATACGCAGTATTTT.

This chain links TRBV27 with TRBJ2-7; 7 bases are a match to TRBD2. Per the germline V gene, CDR1 is MNHEY and CDR2 is SMNVEV (reference sequence). This CDR3 is built from 16 residues. V dropped 3 bases and J dropped 3; count of bases not matched to a gene: 11. The CDR3 loop is CASSFAAETSDYEQYF. The CDR3 DNA is TGTGCCAGCAGTTTCGCCGCGGAAACTAGCGACTACGAGCAGTACTTC.

In nucleotides, the CDR3 is TGTGCCAGCAGTTTATTTCGCTCCTATAATTCACCCCTCCACTTT. This gives the protein CASSLFRSYNSPLHF. This sequence joins TRBV27 and TRBJ1-6; the D is unclear. Between the trimmed V and J ends, which lost 1 base and 0 bases, there was a span of 4 bases. The CDR3 contains 15 residues. Germline V CDR1 and CDR2: MNHEY, SMNVEV (reference sequence).

The gene calls are TRBV7-7 and TRBJ2-2, with D perhaps TRBD2 (6 bases). CDR3 length: 13 amino acids. The germline gives CDR1 SSHAT, CDR2 FNYEAQ (reference sequence). The CDR3 is CAIGGQNTGELFF. In DNA, the CDR3 is TGTGCTATCGGAGGGCAGAACACCGGGGAGCTGTTTTTT.

V gene TRBV12-5 combines with J gene TRBJ2-1, with 11 bases that match TRBD2. CDR1 is LGHNT and CDR2 is FRNRAP in the germline V gene. This CDR3 has 17 amino acids. Losses at the gene ends were 6 bases for V and 7 bases for J; bases not matched to a gene: 14. CDR3 sequence: CASGLNPSGGLVNEQFF. The CDR3 DNA reads TGTGCTAGTGGGCTTAATCCTAGCGGGGGGCTTGTAAATGAGCAGTTCTTC.

The chain combines TRBV29-1 with TRBJ2-3; D not resolved. V lost 7 bases and J lost 6, with 8 bases in between. Germline values: CDR1 SQVTM, CDR2 ANQGSEA. CDR3 length: 10 residues. CDR3 residues: CSAEVDTQYF. The CDR3 DNA reads TGCAGCGCCGAGGTGGATACGCAGTATTTT.

This rearrangement joins TRBV6-1 to TRBJ1-1; D unresolved. Trimming stripped 0 bases from V and 11 bases from J, with 13 bases between. The germline CDR1 and CDR2 sequences are MNHNS and SASEGT. The CDR3 loop spans 13 amino acids. The CDR3 DNA reads TGTGCCAGCAGTGAAGCCTGGGAAGGGAGGGCTTTCTTT. It specifies CASSEAWEGRAFF.

This chain joins TRBV5-1 and TRBJ2-7; 11 positions agree with TRBD1. The germline V gene has CDR1 SGHRS and CDR2 YFSETQ. This CDR3 comprises 16 residues. V was pared by 0 bases and J by 6 bases, with 8 bases of the junction left unmatched. The CDR3 here is CASSLATGQGALEQYF. CDR3 sequence (DNA): TGCGCCAGCAGCTTGGCCACTGGACAGGGGGCCCTCGAGCAGTACTTC.

V usage is TRBV7-8 and J usage is TRBJ2-3, with D tentatively TRBD2 (6 bases). There are 11 residues in the CDR3. V was shortened by 7 bases and J by 11 bases, with 13 bases between the two germline ends. From germline, CDR1 is SGHVS and CDR2 FQNEAQ. As DNA, the CDR3 is TGTGCCAGCAATAACGGGGACTGGCAGTATTTT. Translated, it gives CASNNGDWQYF.

The rearrangement links TRBV6-5 to TRBJ2-5, with TRBD1 matching 10 bases. CDR1 MNHEY and CDR2 SVGAGI come from the germline V gene. The CDR3 loop spans 15 amino acids. Germline trimming cut 5 bases from V and 6 bases from J; bases unmatched to any gene: 9. The CDR3 coding sequence is TGTGCCAGCAGTCCGGGACAGGGGCCGGCGAAGACCCAGTACTTC. Its translation: CASSPGQGPAKTQYF.

The V and J genes are TRBV9 and TRBJ1-3, with D unresolved. Germline-derived CDR1 and CDR2 are SGDLS and YYNGEE. This CDR3 is 18 amino acids long. The germline V and J ends were trimmed by 0 bases and 0 bases, with 16 bases remaining between them. The CDR3 region is CASSVVPTASSSGNTIYF. CDR3 coding DNA: TGTGCCAGCAGCGTAGTCCCTACAGCCTCAAGCTCTGGAAACACCATATATTTT.

The gene calls are TRBV10-2 and TRBJ2-7; D possibly corresponds to TRBD2 (7 bases). CDR1 and CDR2 from the germline V gene are WSHSY and SAAADI. The length of the CDR3 is 16 residues. V shed 6 bases and J shed 5 bases, with 23 bases lying between them. DNA for the CDR3: TGCGCCAGCAGGACCAACGGGGGGCCCACTTCAGACGAGCAGTACTTC. As protein: CASRTNGGPTSDEQYF.

The V gene is TRBV5-6, the J gene TRBJ1-5; D remains ambiguous. V was cut by 0 bases and J by 0 bases, with 7 bases left in between. Germline assignment: CDR1 SGHDT and CDR2 YYEEEE. There are 15 residues in the CDR3. In nucleotides, the CDR3 is TGTGCCAGCAGCTTGGGCCTGAGTAGCAATCAGCCCCAGCATTTT. Translation gives CASSLGLSSNQPQHF.

The chain combines TRBV20-1 with TRBJ1-5, with D perhaps matching TRBD1 (6 bases). From germline, CDR1 is DFQATT and CDR2 SNEGSKA (reference sequence). V lost 7 bases to trimming and J lost 6 bases, with 7 bases between them. The CDR3 consists of 10 residues. CDR3 nucleotides: TGCAGTGTAGGGGGTCAGCCCCAGCATTTT. This encodes CSVGGQPQHF.

This clone showed up just once. A junction end diverges from the germline sequence, so it may reflect a read error. The identical CDR3 is also encoded by other nucleotide sequences in the sample. The CDR3 sequence: CASSEAGDVLEAFF. The CDR3, as DNA: TGTGCCAGTAGTGAAGCGGGAGACGTTTTGGAAGCTTTCTTT. The rearrangement uses TRBV6-1 and TRBJ1-1, with no clear D. The germline V gene has CDR1 MNHNS and CDR2 SASEGT. The CDR3 length is 14 residues.

The chain combines TRBV5-1 with TRBJ2-2; maybe TRBD1 (5 bases). The germline V gene has CDR1 SGHRS and CDR2 YFSETQ. Trimming pared 4 bases from V and 4 bases from J, leaving 11 bases between. The CDR3 extends over 14 amino acids. The CDR3 sequence is CASSPAGPTGELFF. In nucleotides, the CDR3 is TGCGCCAGCAGCCCGGCAGGGCCCACCGGGGAGCTGTTTTTT. The full variable domain, rest sourced from reference TRBV5-1 and TRBJ2-2, is KAGVTQTPRYLIKTRGQQVTLSCSPISGHRSVSWYQQTPGQGLQFLFEYFSETQRNKGNFPGRFSGRQFSNSRSEMNVSTLELGDSALYLCASSPAGPTGELFFGEGSRLTVL.

The chain's CDR3 is CASSLLGGITDTQYF. CDR3 sequence (DNA): TGCGCCAGCAGCTTGCTTGGCGGGATCACAGATACGCAGTATTTT. The chain has TRBV5-1 and TRBJ2-3; tentative D call: TRBD2 (6 bases). V was pared by 1 base and J by 2 bases, with 11 bases between. Germline assignment: CDR1 SGHRS and CDR2 YFSETQ. The CDR3 runs 15 residues.

In this sample, this clone turned up once. V usage is TRBV4-1 and J usage is TRBJ2-3; 7 bases are shared with TRBD2. Germline lookup yields CDR1 MGHRA and CDR2 YSYEKL. With V trimmed by 2 bases and J by 6 bases, 2 bases remained unmatched. The CDR3 is 13 amino acids. The CDR3 bases are TGCGCCAGCAGCCAAATGGGGGGGGATACGCAGTATTTT. Its translation: CASSQMGGDTQYF.

This clone was counted between two and nine times. The chain links TRBV30 to TRBJ1-2; 8 nucleotides match TRBD1. This CDR3 is 13 amino acids long. V dropped 5 bases and J dropped 5; count of bases not matched to a gene: 7. Looked up from germline, CDR1 is GTSNPN and CDR2 is SVGIG (reference sequence). CDR3 loop: CAWVTGGPYGYTF. The CDR3 DNA sequence: TGTGCCTGGGTAACAGGGGGGCCGTATGGCTACACCTTC.

The J gene is TRBJ1-1, the V gene TRBV6-1, with D maybe TRBD1 (6 bases). The V end was cut by 6 bases, the J end by 1 base, with 9 bases between. The CDR3 is 13 residues long. Germline lookup yields CDR1 MNHNS and CDR2 SASEGT. CDR3 sequence (DNA): TGTGCCAGCAGGGGACAAGCGAACACTGAAGCTTTCTTT. It codes for CASRGQANTEAFF.

The rearrangement links TRBV7-2 to TRBJ1-5, with TRBD1 matching over 7 bases. Germline CDR1 SGHTA, CDR2 FQGNSA. Trimming at V came to 4 bases and at J to 4 bases, leaving 10 bases not matched to a gene. The CDR3 length is 16 residues. DNA for the CDR3: TGTGCCAGCAGCTATCGGACAGGAGGAAAGAATCAGCCCCAGCATTTT. Translated: CASSYRTGGKNQPQHF. The variable domain in full, completed from reference TRBV7-2 and TRBJ1-5, reads GAGVSQSPSNKVTEKGKDVELRCDPISGHTALYWYRQSLGQGLEFLIYFQGNSAPDKSGLPSDRFSAERTGGSVSTLTIQRTQQEDSAVYLCASSYRTGGKNQPQHFGDGTRLSIL.